The 10 T cell receptor beta chains below were found in one sample sequenced in a study of blood T cell repertoires in COVID-19 (dated by TCRdb to about 2020). Libraries were prepared through the immunoSEQ multiplex PCR assay. Here the immuneACCESS table is served through TCRdb, limited to in-frame sequences with V and J called. Missing clones are a known gap in these copies; in checked studies unresolved V genes cover under half, and the rest lacks a known reason. For this sample the table gives some 150,000 clones, of which around 87% were detected only once. Together, the top ten hold less than 45% of the sample. Sequenced material: peripheral blood. All receptors derive from a man in his fifties or sixties who had recovered from COVID-19.

The chain joins TRBV3-1 (or the pseudogene TRBV3-2) to TRBJ2-3, with 8 bases aligning to TRBD2. Trimming at V came to 3 bases and at J to 4 bases, leaving 3 bases not matched to a gene. From germline, CDR1 is LGHDT and CDR2 YNNKEL (reference sequence). This CDR3 is 14 amino acids long. CDR3: CASSQGRGADTQYF. Written as DNA, the CDR3 is TGTGCCAGCAGCCAGGGGCGGGGGGCAGATACGCAGTATTTT.

This chain's CDR3 is CASSQELPGGSSYNSPLHF. The CDR3 DNA reads as TGCGCCAGCAGCCAAGAGCTGCCAGGGGGGAGCTCCTATAATTCACCCCTCCACTTT. The genes are TRBV4-3 and TRBJ1-6; 7 bases align to TRBD1. Germline V gene data show CDR1 as LGHNA and CDR2 as YSLEER. V was pared by 0 bases and J by 0 bases, with 8 bases of the junction left unmatched. The CDR3 runs 19 residues.

V is TRBV6-5 and J is TRBJ2-1; 8 positions agree with TRBD2. Germline V gene lookup returns CDR1 MNHEY and CDR2 SVGAGI. With 6 bases clipped from V and 7 bases from J, the junction kept 5 bases outside the gene matches. There are 13 residues in the CDR3. The CDR3 nucleotides read TGTGCCAGCAGGATAGCGGGGAGGAATGAGCAGTTCTTC. Translation gives CASRIAGRNEQFF.

The chain links TRBV4-2 to TRBJ1-4; 8 bases match TRBD1. Trimming cost V 0 bases and J 8 bases; bases outside gene matches: 8. Per the germline V gene, CDR1 is LGHNA and CDR2 is YNFKEQ. The CDR3 spans 16 residues. CDR3 DNA: TGTGCCAGCAGCCAAGATCAGCAGGGGGCGGGAGAAAAACTGTTTTTT. This sequence encodes CASSQDQQGAGEKLFF.

The rearrangement links TRBV7-6 to TRBJ2-5; 7 bases agree with TRBD1. The CDR3 has 14 amino acids. The J segment lost 2 bases and the V segment lost 2 bases, leaving 2 bases of the junction unmatched. CDR1 is SGHVS and CDR2 is FNYEAQ in the germline V gene. The DNA for the CDR3 is TGTGCCAGCAGCTTAAGGGGGCTTCAAGAGACCCAGTACTTC. Its translation is CASSLRGLQETQYF.

The chain has TRBV11-2 and TRBJ2-5, with a weak D call TRBD2 (6 bases). Germline V gene sequence: CDR1 SGHAT, CDR2 FQNNGV. Trimming removed 2 bases at V and 1 base at J, with 17 bases between. The CDR3 contains 17 residues. The CDR3 DNA is TGTGCCAGCAGCTTACGGAGGAAGACTAGTGCCCAAGAGACCCAGTACTTC. Its translation: CASSLRRKTSAQETQYF.

The rearrangement joins TRBV27 to TRBJ2-1; possibly TRBD2 for D (5 bases). Germline loops: CDR1 MNHEY, CDR2 SMNVEV (reference sequence). This CDR3 spans 16 amino acids. The ends were cut back, 6 bases at V and 5 bases at J, with 20 bases in the middle. CDR3 nucleotide sequence: TGTGCCAGCAGCCCAGCCCCCGGACGAGGGAACAATGAGCAGTTCTTC. Its protein is CASSPAPGRGNNEQFF.

The CDR3, as DNA: TGTGCCAGCTCACCACCGCGCCAGGGCTCTGAAGCTTTCTTT. It encodes CASSPPRQGSEAFF. The chain has TRBV18 and TRBJ1-1; maybe TRBD1 (5 bases). The V end was cut by 0 bases, the J end by 6 bases, with 11 bases between. Germline CDR1 reads KGHSH; CDR2 reads LQKENI. The CDR3 spans 14 residues.

V usage is TRBV27 and J usage is TRBJ2-1; 14 bases map to TRBD2. This CDR3 is built from 20 residues. V gave up 3 bases and J gave up 0 bases; unmatched junction bases: 10. Per the germline V gene, CDR1 is MNHEY and CDR2 is SMNVEV (reference sequence). The CDR3: CASSFGPGLAGDSSYNEQFF. The DNA of the CDR3 is TGTGCCAGCAGTTTTGGCCCGGGACTAGCGGGGGATAGCTCCTACAATGAGCAGTTCTTC.

DNA for the CDR3: TGTGCCAGCAGCCCGAGACAGGGGATGAACACCGGGGAGCTGTTTTTT. Amino acid sequence: CASSPRQGMNTGELFF. V and J are TRBV9 and TRBJ2-2; 8 nucleotides match TRBD1. The CDR3 contains 16 residues. The V gene end was trimmed by 4 bases and the J gene end by 1 base; junction bases not matched to a gene: 6. Germline lookup yields CDR1 SGDLS and CDR2 YYNGEE.